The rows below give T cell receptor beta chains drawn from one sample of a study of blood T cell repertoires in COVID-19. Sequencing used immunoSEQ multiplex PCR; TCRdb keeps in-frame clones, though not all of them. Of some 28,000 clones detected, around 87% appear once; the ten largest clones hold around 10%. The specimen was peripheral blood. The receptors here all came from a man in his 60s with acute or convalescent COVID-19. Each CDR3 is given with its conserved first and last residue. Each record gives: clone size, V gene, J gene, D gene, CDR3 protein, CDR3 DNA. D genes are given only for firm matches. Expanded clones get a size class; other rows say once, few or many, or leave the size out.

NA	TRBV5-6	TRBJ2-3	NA	CASSFGDTQYF	TGTGCCAGCAGCTTCGGAGATACGCAGTATTTT
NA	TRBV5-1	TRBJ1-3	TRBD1	CASSPDGTGGGNTIYF	TGCGCCAGCAGCCCGGATGGGACAGGGGGTGGAAACACCATATATTTT
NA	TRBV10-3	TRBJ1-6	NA	CAISESEWSSYNSPLHF	TGTGCCATCAGTGAGTCGGAGTGGAGCTCCTATAATTCACCCCTCCACTTT
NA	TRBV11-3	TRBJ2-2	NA	CASSLADTGELFF	TGTGCCAGCAGCTTAGCAGACACCGGGGAGCTGTTTTTT
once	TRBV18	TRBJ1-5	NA	CASSAPGPGGNQPQHF	TGTGCCAGCTCAGCTCCGGGACCCGGGGGGAATCAGCCCCAGCATTTT
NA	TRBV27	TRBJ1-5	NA	CASSLEGHSNQPQHF	TGTGCCAGCAGTTTAGAAGGACACAGCAATCAGCCCCAGCATTTT
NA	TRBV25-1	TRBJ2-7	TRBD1	CASSEMGQTYEQYF	TGTGCCAGCAGTGAGATGGGACAGACCTACGAGCAGTACTTC
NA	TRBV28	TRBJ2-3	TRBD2	CASSFRSRLAHTTQYF	TGTGCCAGCAGTTTTCGGTCGAGACTAGCCCATACAACGCAGTATTTT
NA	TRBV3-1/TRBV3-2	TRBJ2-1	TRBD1	CASSMGQFNEQFF	TGTGCCAGCAGCATGGGACAGTTCAATGAGCAGTTCTTC
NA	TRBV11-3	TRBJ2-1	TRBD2	CASSLDSTSGRAGNEQFF	TGTGCCAGCAGCTTAGATTCGACTAGCGGGAGGGCCGGAAATGAGCAGTTCTTC
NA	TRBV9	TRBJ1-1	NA	CASSPEMNTEAFF	TGTGCCAGCAGCCCCGAGATGAACACTGAAGCTTTCTTT
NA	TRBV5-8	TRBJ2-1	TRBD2	CASSLDGLAGVREQFF	TGTGCCAGCAGCTTGGACGGACTAGCGGGAGTTAGGGAGCAGTTCTTC
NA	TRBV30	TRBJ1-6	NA	CAWTTGSSRSPLHF	TGTGCCTGGACTACAGGATCCTCGAGGTCACCCCTCCACTTT
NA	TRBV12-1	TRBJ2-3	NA	CASPGLAGADTQYF	TGTGCCAGCCCGGGACTAGCGGGCGCAGATACGCAGTATTTT
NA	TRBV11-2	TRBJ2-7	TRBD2	CASSPRLSGGALEQYF	TGTGCCAGCAGCCCAAGGCTAAGCGGGGGGGCCCTGGAGCAGTACTTC
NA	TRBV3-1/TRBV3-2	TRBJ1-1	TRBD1	CASSQGLGQGVAFF	TGTGCCAGCAGCCAAGGTTTGGGACAGGGGGTGGCTTTCTTT
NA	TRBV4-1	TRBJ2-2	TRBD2	CASSPTTLAGGPNSALFF	TGCGCCAGCAGCCCTACAACTCTAGCGGGGGGGCCCAACTCGGCGCTGTTTTTT
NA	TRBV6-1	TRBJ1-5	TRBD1	CASSDGTGGMSNQPQHF	TGTGCCAGCAGTGACGGGACAGGGGGTATGAGCAATCAGCCCCAGCATTTT
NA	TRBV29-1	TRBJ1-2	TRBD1	CSVDGTGGDGYTF	TGCAGCGTTGACGGGACAGGGGGTGATGGCTACACCTTC